These 8 T cell receptor beta chains were sequenced from one sample in a study of cytomegalovirus exposure and HLA in healthy donors. Primers: 60 Vbeta forward and 13 Jbeta reverse. This table comes from immunoSEQ multiplex PCR, and its TCRdb copy is limited to in-frame clones, with some not included. The sample yields over 200,000 clones, 75% to 90% seen once. Specimen: PBMCs. Every receptor here comes from a woman aged 18-30 years in good health and CMV-seronegative.

V usage is TRBV7-9 and J usage is TRBJ1-2, with 11 bases lining up with TRBD1. With V trimmed by 5 bases and J by 10 bases, 9 bases remained unmatched. Germline loops: CDR1 SEHNR, CDR2 FQNEAQ (reference sequence). This CDR3 spans 14 amino acids. CDR3 residues: CASSEGQGGNVYTF. The CDR3 DNA is TGTGCCAGCAGCGAGGGACAGGGGGGGAATGTCTACACCTTC.

DNA for the CDR3: TGTGCCAGCAGCGACCCGGGACTAGCGGGAGTCAATGAGCAGTTCTTC. Encoded protein: CASSDPGLAGVNEQFF. This chain uses TRBV5-6 with TRBJ2-1, with 14 bases matching TRBD2. Germline trimming cut 4 bases from V and 6 bases from J; bases unmatched to any gene: 6. CDR1 and CDR2 (germline): SGHDT, YYEEEE. CDR3 length: 16 residues.

CDR3 bases: TGTGCCAGCAGTAGCGGGAGCACAGATACGCAGTATTTT. Its protein is CASSSGSTDTQYF. This rearrangement joins TRBV6-5 to TRBJ2-3; possibly TRBD2 for D (6 bases). V gave up 5 bases and J gave up 0 bases, with 6 bases separating them. The germline V gene has CDR1 MNHEY and CDR2 SVGAGI. This CDR3 comprises 13 residues.

The CDR3 is CASSTRDSSYEQYF. The CDR3 nucleotides are TGTGCCAGTAGTACCCGGGACAGCTCCTACGAGCAGTACTTC. The chain has TRBV19 and TRBJ2-7, with 7 bases lining up with TRBD1. V was clipped by 4 bases and J by 0 bases; unmatched bases: 3. Germline CDR1 and CDR2: LNHDA and SQIVND (reference sequence). The CDR3 length is 14 residues.

Concerning this clone itself: An end of the junction differs from the germline gene, which may be a read error. The chain joins TRBV7-8 to TRBJ2-1; D uncertain. The CDR3 sequence is 14 residues long. Germline V gene sequence: CDR1 SGHVS, CDR2 FQNEAQ. The CDR3 DNA sequence: TGTGCCAGCAGCTCTCGACTCTCCAACAATGAGCAGTTCTTC. This gives the protein CASSSRLSNNEQFF. The full variable domain, rest sourced from reference TRBV7-8 and TRBJ2-1, is GAGVSQSPRYKVAKRGQDVALRCDPISGHVSLFWYQQALGQGPEFLTYFQNEAQLDKSGLPSDRFFAERPEGSVSTLKIQRTQQEDSAVYLCASSSRLSNNEQFFGPGTRLTVL.

This clone was counted a few times. V usage is TRBV5-1 and J usage is TRBJ1-2; D possibly corresponds to TRBD1 (5 bases). Germline loops: CDR1 SGHRS, CDR2 YFSETQ. The CDR3 runs 16 residues. Trimming removed 4 bases from V and 5 bases from J, with 21 bases in between. The CDR3 here is CASSPARGEGSYGYTF. In DNA, the CDR3 is TGCGCCAGCAGCCCCGCCCGGGGGGAAGGAAGTTATGGCTACACCTTC.

The chain uses TRBV5-4 and TRBJ1-4, with 7 bases that match TRBD1. J gave up 7 bases and V 4 bases, and 10 bases lay outside the gene matches. Germline CDR1 is SGHNT and CDR2 is YYREEE (reference sequence). The CDR3 has 15 amino acids. CDR3 loop: CASSKSKGAVEKLFF. The CDR3 DNA sequence: TGTGCCAGCAGCAAATCCAAGGGGGCCGTTGAAAAACTGTTTTTT.

The chain employs TRBV7-9 and TRBJ2-1; TRBD2 is a possible D gene (7 bases). The V end was cut by 4 bases, the J end by 4 bases, with 14 bases between. Germline-derived CDR1 and CDR2 are SEHNR and FQNEAQ (reference sequence). This CDR3 is built from 15 residues. The CDR3 DNA sequence: TGTGCCAGCAGCTGGGGGGGGGCGGAGTACAATGAGCAGTTCTTC. It is translated as CASSWGGAEYNEQFF. Using reference TRBV7-9 and TRBJ2-1 for the parts outside the CDR3, the full variable domain is DTGVSQNPRHKITKRGQNVTFRCDPISEHNRLYWYRQTLGQGPEFLTYFQNEAQLEKSRLLSDRFSAERPKGSFSTLEIQRTEQGDSAMYLCASSWGGAEYNEQFFGPGTRLTVL.